Listed below are T cell receptor beta chains from one sample, sequenced in a study of control samples from healthy donors and cancer patients. TCRdb keeps only in-frame clones here, not all; method: immunoSEQ multiplex PCR. Among some 130,000 clones listed, over 80% were seen once. The specimen sequenced was blood. These receptors came from a woman in her forties or fifties in good health. Both conserved end residues are part of each CDR3. The D gene is left open where the match is weak. A clone size is listed for some rows: how often the clone was seen (once, few, many), or a class if it is expanded.

j_call: TRBJ2-1; v_call: TRBV6-1; d_call: -; clone_size: -; cdr3_aa: CASSDSGPSGQFF; cdr3_nt: TGTGCCAGCAGTGATTCTGGGCCAAGTGGCCAGTTCTTC
j_call: TRBJ2-4; v_call: TRBV6-2/TRBV6-3; d_call: TRBD1; clone_size: -; cdr3_aa: CASSLNPGQVEYF; cdr3_nt: TGTGCCAGCAGTTTAAACCCTGGACAGGTCGAGTACTTC
j_call: TRBJ1-5; v_call: TRBV2; d_call: -; clone_size: -; cdr3_aa: CASSGTAGLGPQHF; cdr3_nt: TGTGCCAGCAGTGGGACTGCCGGTTTGGGGCCCCAGCATTTT
j_call: TRBJ1-3; v_call: TRBV28; d_call: TRBD1; clone_size: -; cdr3_aa: CASSPGQGASGNTIYF; cdr3_nt: TGTGCCAGCAGCCCGGGACAGGGGGCCTCTGGAAACACCATATATTTT
j_call: TRBJ2-5; v_call: TRBV3-1/TRBV3-2; d_call: -; clone_size: -; cdr3_aa: CASVRGQTQYF; cdr3_nt: TGTGCCAGCGTTAGGGGACAGACCCAGTACTTC
j_call: TRBJ1-2; v_call: TRBV6-5; d_call: TRBD1; clone_size: -; cdr3_aa: CASRAPGTDYGYTF; cdr3_nt: TGTGCCAGCAGGGCTCCCGGGACAGACTATGGCTACACCTTC
j_call: TRBJ2-3; v_call: TRBV7-9; d_call: TRBD1; clone_size: -; cdr3_aa: CASSWRDRDTDTQYF; cdr3_nt: TGTGCCAGCAGCTGGCGGGACAGGGACACAGATACGCAGTATTTT
j_call: TRBJ1-1; v_call: TRBV15; d_call: -; clone_size: -; cdr3_aa: CATSRTTGEAFF; cdr3_nt: TGTGCCACCAGCAGAACGACAGGTGAAGCTTTCTTT
j_call: TRBJ2-3; v_call: TRBV27; d_call: TRBD2; clone_size: -; cdr3_aa: CASSPRVLASGSVDTQYF; cdr3_nt: TGTGCCAGCAGTCCCCGGGTCTTGGCTAGCGGGAGTGTGGATACGCAGTATTTT
j_call: TRBJ2-1; v_call: TRBV5-1; d_call: -; clone_size: -; cdr3_aa: CASSLEGPPPYNEQFF; cdr3_nt: TGCGCCAGCAGCTTGGAAGGGCCCCCTCCCTACAATGAGCAGTTCTTC
j_call: TRBJ1-3; v_call: TRBV7-9; d_call: -; clone_size: -; cdr3_aa: CASSLVEALGNTIYF; cdr3_nt: TGTGCCAGCAGCTTAGTTGAGGCCCTCGGAAACACCATATATTTT
j_call: TRBJ1-3; v_call: TRBV27; d_call: -; clone_size: -; cdr3_aa: CASSALGRRTYSGNTIYF; cdr3_nt: TGTGCCAGCAGTGCGTTAGGCCGCAGAACCTACTCTGGAAACACCATATATTTT
j_call: TRBJ1-5; v_call: TRBV19; d_call: -; clone_size: -; cdr3_aa: CASSIGVSQHF; cdr3_nt: TGTGCCAGTAGTATTGGTGTTTCCCAGCATTTT
j_call: TRBJ1-2; v_call: TRBV29-1; d_call: TRBD1; clone_size: -; cdr3_aa: CSVKIGTASYGYTF; cdr3_nt: TGCAGCGTCAAGATCGGGACAGCAAGCTATGGCTACACCTTC
j_call: TRBJ2-1; v_call: TRBV28; d_call: -; clone_size: -; cdr3_aa: CASMGGQYLSYNEQFF; cdr3_nt: TGTGCCAGCATGGGGGGGCAGTATTTGTCCTACAATGAGCAGTTCTTC
j_call: TRBJ1-5; v_call: TRBV19; d_call: TRBD1; clone_size: -; cdr3_aa: CASSKPTGPNQPQHF; cdr3_nt: TGTGCCAGTAGTAAGCCGACAGGGCCCAATCAGCCCCAGCATTTT
j_call: TRBJ2-3; v_call: TRBV6-4; d_call: -; clone_size: -; cdr3_aa: CASSATGKRTDTQYF; cdr3_nt: TGTGCCAGCAGCGCCACTGGGAAACGCACAGATACGCAGTATTTT
j_call: TRBJ2-3; v_call: TRBV6-1; d_call: -; clone_size: -; cdr3_aa: CASSEAQGGADTQYF; cdr3_nt: TGTGCCAGCAGTGAAGCTCAGGGGGGGGCAGATACGCAGTATTTT
j_call: TRBJ1-1; v_call: TRBV28; d_call: -; clone_size: -; cdr3_aa: CASSPDSAEAFF; cdr3_nt: TGTGCCAGCAGTCCAGATTCGGCTGAAGCTTTCTTT
j_call: TRBJ2-2; v_call: TRBV19; d_call: -; clone_size: -; cdr3_aa: CASADSNTGELFF; cdr3_nt: TGTGCCAGTGCAGACTCTAACACCGGGGAGCTGTTTTTT
j_call: TRBJ1-1; v_call: TRBV6-4; d_call: -; clone_size: -; cdr3_aa: CASSESGAIANTEAFF; cdr3_nt: TGTGCCAGCAGTGAGTCAGGGGCCATAGCGAACACTGAAGCTTTCTTT
j_call: TRBJ1-1; v_call: TRBV10-2; d_call: -; clone_size: -; cdr3_aa: CATTRGGTEAFF; cdr3_nt: TGCGCCACAACAAGGGGGGGGACTGAAGCTTTCTTT
j_call: TRBJ2-7; v_call: TRBV30; d_call: -; clone_size: -; cdr3_aa: CAWKRGGHYEQYF; cdr3_nt: TGTGCCTGGAAACGTGGCGGGCACTACGAGCAGTACTTC
j_call: TRBJ1-2; v_call: TRBV20-1; d_call: TRBD1; clone_size: -; cdr3_aa: CSALGDSGYTF; cdr3_nt: TGCAGTGCCCTAGGGGACAGTGGCTACACCTTC
j_call: TRBJ2-3; v_call: TRBV30; d_call: -; clone_size: -; cdr3_aa: CAWGSLTSTDTQYF; cdr3_nt: TGTGCCTGGGGGTCCCTGACTAGCACAGATACGCAGTATTTT
j_call: TRBJ2-1; v_call: TRBV11-2; d_call: TRBD2; clone_size: -; cdr3_aa: CASSLGTSGNNEQFF; cdr3_nt: TGTGCCAGCAGCTTAGGGACTAGCGGGAACAATGAGCAGTTCTTC
j_call: TRBJ1-3; v_call: TRBV5-1; d_call: -; clone_size: -; cdr3_aa: CASSSTSLETPIYF; cdr3_nt: TGCGCCAGCAGCTCAACCAGTCTGGAAACCCCCATATATTTT
j_call: TRBJ2-7; v_call: TRBV5-1; d_call: -; clone_size: few; cdr3_aa: CASSDEQYF; cdr3_nt: TGCGCCAGCAGCGACGAGCAGTACTTC
j_call: TRBJ1-4; v_call: TRBV5-6; d_call: -; clone_size: -; cdr3_aa: CASSLDRSEKLFF; cdr3_nt: TGTGCCAGCAGCTTGGATAGGAGTGAAAAACTGTTTTTT
j_call: TRBJ2-2; v_call: TRBV6-5; d_call: TRBD1; clone_size: -; cdr3_aa: CASSLQGWSGELFF; cdr3_nt: TGTGCCAGCAGCTTACAGGGGTGGAGCGGGGAGCTGTTTTTT
j_call: TRBJ2-3; v_call: TRBV5-1; d_call: TRBD1; clone_size: -; cdr3_aa: CASSTGTGGVYTQYF; cdr3_nt: TGCGCCAGCAGCACTGGGACAGGGGGCGTATATACGCAGTATTTT
j_call: TRBJ1-2; v_call: TRBV5-8; d_call: -; clone_size: -; cdr3_aa: CASSFRESNYGYTF; cdr3_nt: TGTGCCAGCAGCTTCCGGGAGAGTAACTATGGCTACACCTTC
j_call: TRBJ1-5; v_call: TRBV15; d_call: -; clone_size: -; cdr3_aa: CATSGNQGYAGDNQPQHF; cdr3_nt: TGTGCCACCAGCGGAAACCAGGGATACGCAGGGGATAATCAGCCCCAGCATTTT
j_call: TRBJ1-2; v_call: TRBV3-1/TRBV3-2; d_call: TRBD1; clone_size: -; cdr3_aa: CASSQGQVYGYTF; cdr3_nt: TGTGCCAGCAGCCAGGGACAGGTCTATGGCTACACCTTC
j_call: TRBJ2-1; v_call: TRBV7-9; d_call: TRBD1; clone_size: -; cdr3_aa: CASSRPRDRGLNEQFF; cdr3_nt: TGTGCCAGCAGCCGACCCCGGGACAGGGGGCTAAATGAGCAGTTCTTC
j_call: TRBJ1-2; v_call: TRBV29-1; d_call: TRBD1; clone_size: -; cdr3_aa: CSVVLGRGGKGYGYTF; cdr3_nt: TGCAGCGTTGTCCTGGGCAGGGGGGGAAAAGGCTATGGCTACACCTTC
j_call: TRBJ1-2; v_call: TRBV4-1; d_call: TRBD1; clone_size: -; cdr3_aa: CASSQDPDRVYGYTF; cdr3_nt: TGCGCCAGCAGCCAAGACCCGGACAGGGTATATGGCTACACCTTC
j_call: TRBJ1-1; v_call: TRBV2; d_call: -; clone_size: -; cdr3_aa: CASSEYENTEAFF; cdr3_nt: TGTGCCAGCAGTGAATATGAGAACACTGAAGCTTTCTTT
j_call: TRBJ2-7; v_call: TRBV18; d_call: -; clone_size: -; cdr3_aa: CASSPFVATSSYEQYF; cdr3_nt: TGTGCCAGCTCACCCTTTGTGGCGACCAGTTCCTACGAGCAGTACTTC
j_call: TRBJ2-1; v_call: TRBV6-5; d_call: -; clone_size: -; cdr3_aa: CASSYGQGPTDEQFF; cdr3_nt: TGTGCCAGCAGTTACGGGCAGGGACCCACCGATGAGCAGTTCTTC
j_call: TRBJ2-5; v_call: TRBV7-9; d_call: -; clone_size: -; cdr3_aa: CASSLDSETQYF; cdr3_nt: TGTGCCAGCAGCTTAGATTCAGAGACCCAGTACTTC
j_call: TRBJ2-1; v_call: TRBV7-8; d_call: TRBD2; clone_size: -; cdr3_aa: CASSRLAGAYNEQFF; cdr3_nt: TGTGCCAGCAGCCGACTAGCGGGAGCCTACAATGAGCAGTTCTTC
j_call: TRBJ2-1; v_call: TRBV2; d_call: TRBD2; clone_size: -; cdr3_aa: CASSEAGGGRGGEQFF; cdr3_nt: TGTGCCAGCAGTGAAGCGGGAGGCGGGAGGGGCGGTGAGCAGTTCTTC
j_call: TRBJ1-2; v_call: TRBV18; d_call: -; clone_size: -; cdr3_aa: CASSPGHLYGYTF; cdr3_nt: TGTGCCAGCTCACCGGGACACCTCTATGGCTACACCTTC
j_call: TRBJ1-2; v_call: TRBV7-9; d_call: -; clone_size: -; cdr3_aa: CASSRLFAGDSSGYTF; cdr3_nt: TGTGCCAGCAGCCGATTGTTCGCAGGAGACTCCTCTGGCTACACCTTC
j_call: TRBJ1-5; v_call: TRBV28; d_call: TRBD1; clone_size: -; cdr3_aa: CASSWGTGGYSNQPQHF; cdr3_nt: TGTGCCAGCAGTTGGGGGACAGGGGGTTATAGCAATCAGCCCCAGCATTTT
j_call: TRBJ2-7; v_call: TRBV6-5; d_call: -; clone_size: -; cdr3_aa: CASRRQRDGYEQYF; cdr3_nt: TGTGCCAGCAGGCGTCAACGAGACGGGTACGAGCAGTACTTC
j_call: TRBJ1-6; v_call: TRBV30; d_call: -; clone_size: -; cdr3_aa: CAWSVQQNRPLHF; cdr3_nt: TGTGCCTGGAGTGTACAACAGAACCGACCCCTCCACTTT
j_call: TRBJ2-7; v_call: TRBV7-2; d_call: TRBD2; clone_size: -; cdr3_aa: CASSGFSGVNYEQYF; cdr3_nt: TGTGCCAGCAGCGGTTTCAGCGGGGTTAACTACGAGCAGTACTTC
j_call: TRBJ1-2; v_call: TRBV7-9; d_call: -; clone_size: -; cdr3_aa: CASSLAVGRTNYGYTF; cdr3_nt: TGTGCCAGCAGCTTAGCGGTGGGCAGAACTAACTATGGCTACACCTTC